A single sample is the source of the 7 T cell receptor beta chains below, sequenced in a study of blood T cell repertoires in COVID-19. The data were produced by immunoSEQ multiplex PCR, yet TCRdb's version contains in-frame clones alone and is incomplete. The profile shows 95,000 to 150,000 clones, around 90% of them singletons. The sample was peripheral blood. The receptor set was obtained from a man aged 45-60 years with COVID-19, enrolled during active disease.

The chain links TRBV5-1 to TRBJ1-1; 8 bases are shared with TRBD1. Germline V gives CDR1 SGHRS, CDR2 YFSETQ. V lost 2 bases to trimming and J lost 5 bases; unmatched junction nucleotides: 8. This CDR3 is built from 15 residues. The CDR3 spells CASSLPGQVRTEAFF. In DNA, the CDR3 is TGCGCCAGCAGCTTACCGGGACAGGTTCGGACTGAAGCTTTCTTT.

V is TRBV19 and J is TRBJ1-5; D remains unclear. Trimming shortened V by 3 bases and J by 1 base, and 10 bases separated the two germline ends. The CDR3 has 15 amino acids. CDR1 LNHDA and CDR2 SQIVND come from the germline V gene (reference sequence). In nucleotides, the CDR3 is TGTGCCAGTAGTATTGGGCAGGTCAGCAATCAGCCCCAGCATTTT. This codes for CASSIGQVSNQPQHF.

V and J are TRBV19 and TRBJ1-1; D is possibly TRBD1 (6 bases). CDR3 size: 16 residues. V was cut by 2 bases and J by 1 base, with 14 bases left in between. Germline V gene lookup returns CDR1 LNHDA and CDR2 SQIVND (reference sequence). DNA for the CDR3: TGTGCCAGTAGTATAAATACAGGGAAATGGAACACTGAAGCTTTCTTT. This encodes CASSINTGKWNTEAFF.

V is TRBV6-6 and J is TRBJ2-7, with D possibly matching TRBD2 (5 bases). The V and J ends lost 7 bases and 6 bases respectively, with 19 bases between them. This CDR3 is built from 14 residues. Germline-derived CDR1 and CDR2 are MNHNY and SVGAGI (reference sequence). The CDR3 sequence: CASKSGGKGAEQYV. The CDR3 nucleotides read TGTGCCAGCAAGTCCGGTGGAAAGGGAGCCGAGCAGTACGTC.

CDR3 bases: TGTGCCAGCAGCAATCCCGATCCCATTTCACATCATAATTCACCCCTCCACTTT. The encoded protein is CASSNPDPISHHNSPLHF. The J gene is TRBJ1-6, the V gene TRBV3-1 (or the pseudogene TRBV3-2), with D uncertain. The CDR3 extends over 18 amino acids. Germline V lookup: CDR1 LGHDT, CDR2 YNNKEL (reference sequence). Trimming removed 5 bases at V and 5 bases at J, with 22 bases between.

The V and J genes are TRBV18 and TRBJ1-1; 11 bases line up with TRBD1. The V and J ends lost 4 bases and 0 bases, in that order; junction bases with no gene match: 10. This CDR3 is built from 18 residues. The V gene's germline CDR1 is KGHSH and CDR2 LQKENI. This CDR3 reads CASSQKDRGLGMNTEAFF. The CDR3 coding sequence is TGTGCCAGCTCACAAAAGGACAGGGGGCTCGGTATGAACACTGAAGCTTTCTTT.

The genes are TRBV20-1 and TRBJ1-1; D remains unclear. Germline assignment: CDR1 DFQATT and CDR2 SNEGSKA (reference sequence). This CDR3 region has 11 residues. Trimming removed 0 bases from V and 5 bases from J, with 4 bases in between. The CDR3 nucleotides are TGCAGTGCTAGAGATGAGACTGAAGCTTTCTTT. The encoded protein is CSARDETEAFF.